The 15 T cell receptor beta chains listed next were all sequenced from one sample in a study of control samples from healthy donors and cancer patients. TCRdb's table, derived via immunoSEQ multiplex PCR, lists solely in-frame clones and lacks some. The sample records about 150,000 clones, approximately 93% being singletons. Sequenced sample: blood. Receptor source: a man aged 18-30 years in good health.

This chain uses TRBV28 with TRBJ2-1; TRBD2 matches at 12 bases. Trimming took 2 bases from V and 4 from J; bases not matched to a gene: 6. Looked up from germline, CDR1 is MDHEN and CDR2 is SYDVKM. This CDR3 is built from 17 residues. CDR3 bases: TGTGCCAGCAGTTTAGGGGGACTAGCGGGCGGATACAATGAGCAGTTCTTC. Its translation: CASSLGGLAGGYNEQFF.

Written as DNA, the CDR3 is TGTGCCAGCAGTTACTCGAGGAAGCAGAACACTGAAGCTTTCTTT. Amino acid sequence: CASSYSRKQNTEAFF. The chain employs TRBV6-5 and TRBJ1-1, with no clear D. The CDR3 covers 15 residues. Trimming removed 0 bases from V and 1 base from J, with 9 bases in between. CDR1 and CDR2 from the germline V gene are MNHEY and SVGAGI.

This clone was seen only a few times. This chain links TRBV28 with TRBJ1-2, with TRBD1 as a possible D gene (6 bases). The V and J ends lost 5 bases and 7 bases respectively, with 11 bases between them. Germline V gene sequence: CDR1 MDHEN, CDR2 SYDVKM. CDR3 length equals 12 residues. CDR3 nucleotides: TGTGCCAGCAGTATCGAGACAGGTGGCTACACCTTC. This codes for CASSIETGGYTF.

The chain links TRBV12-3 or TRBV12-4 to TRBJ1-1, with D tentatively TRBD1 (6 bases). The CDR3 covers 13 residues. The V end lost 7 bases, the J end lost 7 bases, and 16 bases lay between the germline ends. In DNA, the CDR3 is TGTGCCAGCAAGAAGGACAGCTTAGATGAAGCTTTCTTT. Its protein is CASKKDSLDEAFF.

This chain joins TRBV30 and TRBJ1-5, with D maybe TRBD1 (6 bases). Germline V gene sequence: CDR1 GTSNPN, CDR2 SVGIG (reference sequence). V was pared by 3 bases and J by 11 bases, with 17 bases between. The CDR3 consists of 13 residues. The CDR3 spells CAWSRNRESTQHF. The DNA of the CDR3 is TGTGCCTGGAGCAGAAACAGGGAATCGACCCAGCATTTT.

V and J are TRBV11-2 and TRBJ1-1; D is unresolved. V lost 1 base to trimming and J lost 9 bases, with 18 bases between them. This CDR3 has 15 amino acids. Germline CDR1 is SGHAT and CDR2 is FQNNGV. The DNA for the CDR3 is TGTGCCAGCAGCTTAGTGTGGACTGGGCAGGCTAAAGCTTTCTTT. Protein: CASSLVWTGQAKAFF.

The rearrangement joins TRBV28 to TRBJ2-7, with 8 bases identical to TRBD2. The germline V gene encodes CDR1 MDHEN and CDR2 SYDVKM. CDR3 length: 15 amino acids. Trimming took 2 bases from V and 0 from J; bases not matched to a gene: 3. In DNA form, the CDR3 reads TGTGCCAGCAGTTTAAGCGGGGGAAGCTCCTACGAGCAGTACTTC. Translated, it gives CASSLSGGSSYEQYF.

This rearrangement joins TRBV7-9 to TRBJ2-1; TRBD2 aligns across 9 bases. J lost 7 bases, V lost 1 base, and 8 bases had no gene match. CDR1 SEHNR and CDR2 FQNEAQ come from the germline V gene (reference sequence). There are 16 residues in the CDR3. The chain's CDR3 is CASSLGGGRGANEQFF. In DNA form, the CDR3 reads TGTGCCAGCAGCTTAGGGGGCGGGAGGGGGGCGAATGAGCAGTTCTTC.

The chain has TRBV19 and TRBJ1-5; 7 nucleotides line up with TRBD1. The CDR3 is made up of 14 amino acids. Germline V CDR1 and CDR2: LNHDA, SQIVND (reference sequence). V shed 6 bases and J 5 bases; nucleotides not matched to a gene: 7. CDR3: CASSDRDDYQPQHF. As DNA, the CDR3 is TGTGCCAGTAGCGACAGGGATGACTATCAGCCCCAGCATTTT.

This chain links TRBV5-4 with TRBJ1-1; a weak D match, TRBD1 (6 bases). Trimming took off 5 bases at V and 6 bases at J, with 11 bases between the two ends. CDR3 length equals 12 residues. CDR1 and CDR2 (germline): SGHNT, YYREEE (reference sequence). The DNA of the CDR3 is TGTGCCAGCAGTCCCAGGGGCTCTGAAGCTTTCTTT. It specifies CASSPRGSEAFF.

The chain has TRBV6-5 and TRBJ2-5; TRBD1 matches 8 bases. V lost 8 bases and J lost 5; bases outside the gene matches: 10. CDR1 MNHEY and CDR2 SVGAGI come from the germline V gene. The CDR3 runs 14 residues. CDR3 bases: TGTGCCAGCGACCGGACAGGGACGAGGGAGACCCAGTACTTC. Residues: CASDRTGTRETQYF.

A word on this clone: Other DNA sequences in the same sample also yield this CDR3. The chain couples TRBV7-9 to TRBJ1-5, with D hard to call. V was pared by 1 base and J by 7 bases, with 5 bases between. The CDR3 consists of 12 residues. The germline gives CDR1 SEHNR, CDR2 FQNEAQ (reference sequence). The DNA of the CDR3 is TGTGCCAGCAGCTTAGACCGGCAGCCCCAGCATTTT. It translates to CASSLDRQPQHF.

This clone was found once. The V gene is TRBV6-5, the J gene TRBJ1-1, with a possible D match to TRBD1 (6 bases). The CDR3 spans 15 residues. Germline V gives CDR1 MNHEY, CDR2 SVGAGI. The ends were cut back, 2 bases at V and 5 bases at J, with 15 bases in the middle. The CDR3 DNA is TGTGCCAGCAGTTACGCCCCGGGGGCGCTTACTGAAGCTTTCTTT. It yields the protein CASSYAPGALTEAFF.

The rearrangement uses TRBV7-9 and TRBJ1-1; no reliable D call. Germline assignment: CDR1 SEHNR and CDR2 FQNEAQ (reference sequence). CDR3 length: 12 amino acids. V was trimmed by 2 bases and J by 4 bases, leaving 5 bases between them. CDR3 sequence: CASSLRGTEAFF. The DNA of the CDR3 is TGTGCCAGCAGCTTACGTGGCACTGAAGCTTTCTTT.

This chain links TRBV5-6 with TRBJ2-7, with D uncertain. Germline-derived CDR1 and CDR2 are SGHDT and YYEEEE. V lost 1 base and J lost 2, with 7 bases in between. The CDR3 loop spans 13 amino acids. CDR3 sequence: CASSLQGTYEQYF. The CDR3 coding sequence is TGTGCCAGCAGCTTGCAAGGAACCTACGAGCAGTACTTC.